Following are 2 T cell receptor beta chains from one sample sequenced in a study of T-cell reconstitution after alpha-beta-depleted transplantation in children. Unique molecular identifiers featured in how the TCRbeta library was prepared. TCRdb re-called the PCR reads with MiXCR, one entry per CDR3 protein. The sample has some 490,000 distinct CDR3 sequences, around 13% seen once; the top ten hold over 5.5%. The sequencing used PBMCs from the stem cell graft donor, collected from the stem cell graft. The receptors here all came from a human donor who donated a stem cell graft to a child with combined immunodeficiency.

This clonotype was counted ten times or more. This chain joins TRBV10-3 and TRBJ2-5; D is perhaps TRBD1 (6 bases). V lost 5 bases and J lost 3, with 10 bases in between. The CDR3 consists of 13 residues. CDR1 and CDR2 (germline): ENHRY, SYGVKD. CDR3 bases: TGTGCCATCAGTCCGGCAGGGGAAGAGACCCAGTACTTC. It yields the protein CAISPAGEETQYF.

This clonotype was detected many times. The chain combines TRBV25-1 with TRBJ2-4; 9 nucleotides align to TRBD1. Trimming cost V 3 bases and J 4 bases; bases outside gene matches: 13. This CDR3 has 18 residues. Per the germline V gene, CDR1 is MGHDK and CDR2 is SYGVNS. The DNA for the CDR3 is TGTGCCAGCAGTGACCGCAACACAGGGGGCGCTGATAAAAACATTCAGTACTTC. It codes for CASSDRNTGGADKNIQYF.